The rows below give T cell receptor beta chains drawn from one sample of a study of cytomegalovirus exposure and HLA in healthy donors. Clones were sequenced by immunoSEQ multiplex PCR, and TCRdb holds only the in-frame ones, with some missing. Of about 56,000 clones listed, over 90% are singletons. Sequencing was performed on PBMCs. Receptors were obtained from a woman younger than 30 in good health and CMV-seronegative. Both conserved end residues are part of each CDR3. D genes are given only for firm matches. Some rows have no size entry. The others give once, few or many, or a class for an expanded clone.

V gene	D gene	J gene	clone size	CDR3 DNA	CDR3 protein
TRBV11-3	TRBD1	TRBJ2-1	NA	TGTGCCAGCAGCTCAGTAGGGGGTTCGTGGGACAGGGGTTACAATGAGCAGTTCTTC	CASSSVGGSWDRGYNEQFF
TRBV11-2	NA	TRBJ1-1	NA	TGTGCCAGCAGCTTAGGCACAAACACTGAAGCTTTCTTT	CASSLGTNTEAFF
TRBV19	TRBD2	TRBJ2-3	NA	TGTGCCAGTAGTCCCAATAGCGGGTACACAGATACGCAGTATTTT	CASSPNSGYTDTQYF
TRBV13	TRBD1	TRBJ2-5	once	TGTGCCAGCAGCCAGTCAGGGGGCATGTGGGAGACCCAGTACTTC	CASSQSGGMWETQYF
TRBV27	TRBD1	TRBJ1-1	NA	TGTGCCAGCAGTATTAACCCACAGGGGGGGACTGAAGCTTTCTTT	CASSINPQGGTEAFF
TRBV19	NA	TRBJ2-6	NA	TGTGCCAGTAGTATAGTAGTCTCTGGGGCCAACGTCCTGACTTTC	CASSIVVSGANVLTF
TRBV6-6	TRBD1	TRBJ1-2	NA	TGTGCCAGCAGTCCGCCCGGGACAGGAATTGGGTATGGCTACACCTTC	CASSPPGTGIGYGYTF
TRBV25-1	TRBD2	TRBJ2-1	NA	TGTGCCAGCAGTGGGTTCACGGGAGGACGGGAGCAGTTCTTC	CASSGFTGGREQFF
TRBV4-1	TRBD2	TRBJ2-5	NA	TGCGCCAGCAGCCAGGAACCAGCGGGGGGGCGAAAGACCCAGTACTTC	CASSQEPAGGRKTQYF
TRBV25-1	NA	TRBJ2-2	NA	TGTGCCAGCAGGGGGGGGACAGGGAACACCGGGGAGCTGTTTTTT	CASRGGTGNTGELFF
TRBV12-5	NA	TRBJ1-4	NA	TGTGCTAGTGGTTTGGTACTTGGCGGGACCCAAAATGAAAAACTGTTTTTT	CASGLVLGGTQNEKLFF
TRBV5-4	NA	TRBJ2-7	NA	TGTGCCAGCAGCTTGATACCGGGGACCTACGAGCAGTACTTC	CASSLIPGTYEQYF
TRBV7-6	TRBD2	TRBJ2-3	NA	TGTGCCAGCAGCTTAGCTAGCGGGGTGAGCACAGATACGCAGTATTTT	CASSLASGVSTDTQYF
TRBV30	NA	TRBJ2-7	NA	TGTGCCTGGAGTGTTGGCAGGGTGAACTACGAGCAGTACTTC	CAWSVGRVNYEQYF
TRBV13	TRBD2	TRBJ2-3	NA	TGTGCCAGCAGCTCCGGAATGATAGCGGGGGGAGGAGATACGCAGTATTTT	CASSSGMIAGGGDTQYF
TRBV5-1	NA	TRBJ1-5	once	TGCGCCAGCAGCTTGTATAGCAATCAGCCCCAGCATTTT	CASSLYSNQPQHF
TRBV5-4	NA	TRBJ2-3	NA	TGTGCCAGCAGCCCGAAGCGGCTACACGTGGCAGATACGCAGTATTTT	CASSPKRLHVADTQYF
TRBV15	TRBD1	TRBJ1-2	once	TGTGCCACCCAACAGGCCCAGGGGGTGTATGGCTACACCTTC	CATQQAQGVYGYTF
TRBV2	TRBD2	TRBJ2-1	NA	TGTGCCAGCGCCGACCCTCCGTGGGCTAGCGGGTGGAACAATGAGCAGTTCTTC	CASADPPWASGWNNEQFF
TRBV6-5	NA	TRBJ1-1	NA	TGTGCCAGCAGTTCCTCATTAGGGGGTGAAGCTTTCTTT	CASSSSLGGEAFF
TRBV2	TRBD1	TRBJ2-5	NA	TGTGCCAGCTACCGGGACAGACAAGAGACCCAGTACTTC	CASYRDRQETQYF
TRBV19	TRBD1	TRBJ1-5	NA	TGTGCCATCTCGACAGGGCATAATCAGCCCCAGCATTTT	CAISTGHNQPQHF
TRBV2	NA	TRBJ1-1	NA	TGTGCCAGCAGTGAACCCCGCAGCGTTAACACTGAAGCTTTCTTT	CASSEPRSVNTEAFF
TRBV18	NA	TRBJ2-6	NA	TGTGCCAGCTCCCACGGACAGTGGGCCAACGTCCTGACTTTC	CASSHGQWANVLTF
TRBV11-2	TRBD1	TRBJ1-2	NA	TGTGCCAGCAGCTCCCGACTAGCAGGGACAGGGCACATCTATGGCTACACCTTC	CASSSRLAGTGHIYGYTF
TRBV5-1	TRBD2	TRBJ2-3	NA	TGCGCCAGCAGCCCTTGGACTAGCGGGGGGGAAGCAGATACGCAGTATTTT	CASSPWTSGGEADTQYF
TRBV5-6	TRBD2	TRBJ2-1	NA	TGTGCCAGCAGCCCGCTAATCCAGCGGGGGGCTGGGGAGCAGTTCTTC	CASSPLIQRGAGEQFF
TRBV15	TRBD2	TRBJ2-3	NA	TGTGCCACCAACCTATGGACTAGCGGGGCGACAGATACGCAGTATTTT	CATNLWTSGATDTQYF
TRBV25-1	NA	TRBJ2-2	NA	TGTGCCAGCAGTGGTATGGGCCACGGGGAGCTGTTTTTT	CASSGMGHGELFF
TRBV6-4	NA	TRBJ2-3	NA	TGTGCCAGCAGTGACGGCCAGGGAACCACAGATACGCAGTATTTT	CASSDGQGTTDTQYF
TRBV5-5	NA	TRBJ1-2	NA	TGTGCCAGCAGCTTATCGGAGGCCCACGGACTCCGCGATCGCTATGGCTACACCTTC	CASSLSEAHGLRDRYGYTF
TRBV6-1	NA	TRBJ1-1	NA	TGTGCCACCTCCCGGTTGACAGAAAACACTGAAGCTTTCTTT	CATSRLTENTEAFF
TRBV5-4	NA	TRBJ1-5	NA	TGTGCCAGCAGCCGGAGTCGTTGGCCCCAGCATTTT	CASSRSRWPQHF
TRBV11-2	NA	TRBJ2-5	few	TGTGCCAGCAGCTCTGTCCTACAAGAGACCCAGTACTTC	CASSSVLQETQYF
TRBV25-1	NA	TRBJ2-1	NA	TGTGCCAGCATCTTAGTAAATGAGCAGTTCTTC	CASILVNEQFF
TRBV6-1	NA	TRBJ2-1	NA	TGTGCCAGCAGTGAAGCGCTTCGGGGGTCGCCCTACAATGAGCAGTTCTTC	CASSEALRGSPYNEQFF
TRBV11-3	NA	TRBJ1-1	NA	TGTGCCAGCAACCACCCAGGGCGGAACACTGAAGCTTTCTTT	CASNHPGRNTEAFF
TRBV5-1	NA	TRBJ2-1	NA	TGCGCCAGCAGCTTTGGTGGCGGGACCTACAATGAGCAGTTCTTC	CASSFGGGTYNEQFF
TRBV7-6	TRBD1	TRBJ2-1	once	TGTGCCAGCAGCTCCCCTCGAGACAGGGCCCATGAGCAGTTCTTC	CASSSPRDRAHEQFF
TRBV20-1	NA	TRBJ1-1	NA	TGCAGCGCTACGGTGCCTGAAGCTTTCTTT	CSATVPEAFF
TRBV11-3	NA	TRBJ2-2	once	TGTGCCAGCAGCCTCTGGACACCGAACACCGGGGAGCTGTTTTTT	CASSLWTPNTGELFF
TRBV19	TRBD1	TRBJ1-1	NA	TGTGCCAGTAGCTACCACCGGGACAGGGGGCTTGGCACTGAAGCTTTCTTT	CASSYHRDRGLGTEAFF
TRBV5-4	NA	TRBJ2-7	NA	TGTGCCAGCACCCGGTCGGGGAGCTCCTACGAGCAGTACTTC	CASTRSGSSYEQYF
TRBV6-4	TRBD1	TRBJ2-3	NA	TGTGCCAGCAGTGACTCGACAGGGCCAGATACGCAGTATTTT	CASSDSTGPDTQYF
TRBV11-3	TRBD2	TRBJ2-1	once	TGTGCCAGCAGCGCTCCGGGACTAGGCCTGGAGCAGTTCTTC	CASSAPGLGLEQFF
TRBV11-2	NA	TRBJ1-1	NA	TGTGCCAGCAGCCCGAGGGAGGGGGACACTGAAGCTTTCTTT	CASSPREGDTEAFF
TRBV7-9	NA	TRBJ2-7	NA	TGTGCCAGCAGCCAGCTGGGGGGAAAGCAGTACTTC	CASSQLGGKQYF
TRBV27	NA	TRBJ2-1	NA	TGTGCCAGCAGTTTATCGTCTAGCCTTAATGAGCAGTTCTTC	CASSLSSSLNEQFF
TRBV7-8	NA	TRBJ1-5	once	TGTGCCAGCAGCTTAGAGCTCAATCAGCCCCAGCATTTT	CASSLELNQPQHF
TRBV7-9	NA	TRBJ1-1	once	TGTGCCAGCAACGCAGGGAAGGAAGCTTTCTTT	CASNAGKEAFF
TRBV28	NA	TRBJ1-1	NA	TGTGCCAGCAGTTATTTGAGGGTCCTGGGCACTGAAGCTTTCTTT	CASSYLRVLGTEAFF
TRBV5-8	TRBD1	TRBJ1-5	NA	TGTGCCAGCAGCTGGGGACAGGGGGCGAGGCAGCCCCAGCATTTT	CASSWGQGARQPQHF